This T cell receptor (beta chain) came from a study of T cell clonotyping in hematopoietic cell transplantation. Noted time point: recipient sample about 28 days before transplant, after cytoreduction. Recipient blood drawn about 28 days pretransplant and days 30, 100, 180 after. Concerning this clone: What it recognizes is unknown.

V dropped 0 bases and J dropped 8 bases, with 16 bases sitting between them. In germline, CDR1 is MGHRA, CDR2 YSYEKL. The CDR3 extends over 15 amino acids. Measured with immunoSEQ multiplex PCR; TCRdb has only the in-frame clones, and not every one. This table has tens of thousands of clones, 90% to 97% appearing once. Findings of the study overall: After transplant, recipient diversity fell while pathologically expanded clonotypes grew through day 180. At the given depth, recipient repertoires were over 95% de novo clonotypes. Graft donor and pretransplant recipient Inverse Simpson Index values predicted broader posttransplant TCR diversity.

The TCR was taken from a woman between 50 and 59 years old with acute myeloid leukemia. Some clones in this sample may be carry-over from other donors' samples. The rearrangement links TRBV4-1 to TRBJ1-2, with D possibly matching TRBD1 (5 bases). The sample here was peripheral blood mononuclear cells, taken before stem cell transplant. The CDR3 region is CASSQDADSLWGYTF. Here the CDR3 DNA reads TGCGCCAGCAGCCAAGATGCTGACAGCTTGTGGGGCTACACCTTC.